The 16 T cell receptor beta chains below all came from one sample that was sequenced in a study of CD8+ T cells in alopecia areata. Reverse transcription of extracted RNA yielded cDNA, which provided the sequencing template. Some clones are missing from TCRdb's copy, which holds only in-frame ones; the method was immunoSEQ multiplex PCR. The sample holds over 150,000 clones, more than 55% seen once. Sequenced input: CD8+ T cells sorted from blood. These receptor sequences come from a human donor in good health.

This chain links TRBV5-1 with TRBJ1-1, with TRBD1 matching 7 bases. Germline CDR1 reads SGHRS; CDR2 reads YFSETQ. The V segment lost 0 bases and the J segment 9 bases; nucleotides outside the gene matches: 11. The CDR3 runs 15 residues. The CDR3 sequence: CASSLVRTGGTKAFF. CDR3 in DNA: TGCGCCAGCAGCTTGGTCAGGACAGGCGGGACTAAAGCTTTCTTT.

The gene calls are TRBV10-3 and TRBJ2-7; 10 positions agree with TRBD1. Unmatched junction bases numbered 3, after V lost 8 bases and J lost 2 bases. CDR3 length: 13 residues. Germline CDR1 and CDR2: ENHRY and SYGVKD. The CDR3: CAIGGTGAYEQYF. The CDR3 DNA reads TGTGCCATCGGCGGGACAGGGGCCTACGAGCAGTACTTC.

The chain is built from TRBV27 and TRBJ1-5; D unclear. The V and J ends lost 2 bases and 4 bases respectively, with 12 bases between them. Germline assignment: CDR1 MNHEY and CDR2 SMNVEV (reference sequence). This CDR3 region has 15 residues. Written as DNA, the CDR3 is TGTGCCAGCAGTTTAGACCCTGATCGGAATCAGCCCCAGCATTTT. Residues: CASSLDPDRNQPQHF.

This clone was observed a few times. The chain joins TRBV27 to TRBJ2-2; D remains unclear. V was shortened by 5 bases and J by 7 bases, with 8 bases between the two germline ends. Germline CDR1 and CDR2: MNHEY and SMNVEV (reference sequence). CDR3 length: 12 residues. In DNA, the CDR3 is TGTGCCAGCAGTATCCGCGGCGGGGAGCTGTTTTTT. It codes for CASSIRGGELFF.

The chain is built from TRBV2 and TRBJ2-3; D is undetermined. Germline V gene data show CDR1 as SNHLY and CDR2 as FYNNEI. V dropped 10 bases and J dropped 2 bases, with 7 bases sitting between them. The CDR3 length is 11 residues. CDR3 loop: CATRTTDTQYF. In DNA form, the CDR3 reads TGTGCCACCCGTACCACAGATACGCAGTATTTT.

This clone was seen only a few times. The chain's CDR3 is CASRRGSGTGELFF. For the CDR3, the DNA is TGTGCCAGCAGAAGGGGGAGCGGCACCGGGGAGCTGTTTTTT. This chain uses TRBV25-1 with TRBJ2-2, with D perhaps TRBD1 (6 bases). The CDR3 is made up of 14 amino acids. Per the germline V gene, CDR1 is MGHDK and CDR2 is SYGVNS. V was trimmed by 6 bases and J by 4 bases, leaving 12 bases between them.

The CDR3 loop reads CAWSAATNEKLFF. CDR3 sequence (DNA): TGTGCCTGGAGCGCGGCAACTAATGAAAAACTGTTTTTT. The J gene is TRBJ1-4, the V gene TRBV30; D gene uncertain. V was shortened by 3 bases and J by 0 bases, with 5 bases between the two germline ends. CDR3 size: 13 residues. The germline V gene has CDR1 GTSNPN and CDR2 SVGIG (reference sequence).

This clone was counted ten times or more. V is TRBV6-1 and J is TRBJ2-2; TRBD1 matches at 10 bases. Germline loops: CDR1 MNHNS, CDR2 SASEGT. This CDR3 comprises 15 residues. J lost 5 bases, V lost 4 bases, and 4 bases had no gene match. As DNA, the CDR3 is TGTGCCAGCAGTGGAGGGACAGGGGATACCGGGGAGCTGTTTTTT. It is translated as CASSGGTGDTGELFF.

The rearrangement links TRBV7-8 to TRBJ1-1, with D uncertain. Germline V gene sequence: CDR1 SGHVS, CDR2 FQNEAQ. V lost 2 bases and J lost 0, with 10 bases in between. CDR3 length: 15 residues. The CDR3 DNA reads TGTGCCAGCAGCTTATTCAGTTTTATGAACACTGAAGCTTTCTTT. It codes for CASSLFSFMNTEAFF.

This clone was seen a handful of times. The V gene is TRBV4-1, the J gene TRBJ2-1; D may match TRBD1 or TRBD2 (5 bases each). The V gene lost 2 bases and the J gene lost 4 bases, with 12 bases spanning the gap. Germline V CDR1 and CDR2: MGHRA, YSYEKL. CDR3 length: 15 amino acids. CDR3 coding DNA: TGCGCCAGCAGCCAACTTCGGGACCAGTACAATGAGCAGTTCTTC. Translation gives CASSQLRDQYNEQFF.

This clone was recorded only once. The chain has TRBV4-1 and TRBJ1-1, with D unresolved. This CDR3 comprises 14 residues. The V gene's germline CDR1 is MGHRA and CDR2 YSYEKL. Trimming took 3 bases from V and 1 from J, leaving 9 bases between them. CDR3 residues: CASSHAAQNTEAFF. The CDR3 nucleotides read TGCGCCAGCAGCCATGCGGCACAGAACACTGAAGCTTTCTTT.

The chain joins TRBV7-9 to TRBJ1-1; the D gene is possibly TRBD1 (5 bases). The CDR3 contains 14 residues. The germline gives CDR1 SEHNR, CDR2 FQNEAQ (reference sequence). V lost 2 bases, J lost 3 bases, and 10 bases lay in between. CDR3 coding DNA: TGTGCCAGCAGCTTAAGCACAGGAGACACTGAAGCTTTCTTT. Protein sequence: CASSLSTGDTEAFF.

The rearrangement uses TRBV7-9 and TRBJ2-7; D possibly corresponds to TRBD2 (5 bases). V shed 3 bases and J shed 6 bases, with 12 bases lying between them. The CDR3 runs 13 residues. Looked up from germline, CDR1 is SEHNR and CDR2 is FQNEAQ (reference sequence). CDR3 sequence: CASSFGGLREQYF. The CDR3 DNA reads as TGTGCCAGCAGCTTCGGAGGTTTGCGCGAGCAGTACTTC. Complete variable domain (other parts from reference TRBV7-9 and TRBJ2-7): DTGVSQNPRHKITKRGQNVTFRCDPISEHNRLYWYRQTLGQGPEFLTYFQNEAQLEKSRLLSDRFSAERPKGSFSTLEIQRTEQGDSAMYLCASSFGGLREQYFGPGTRLTVT.

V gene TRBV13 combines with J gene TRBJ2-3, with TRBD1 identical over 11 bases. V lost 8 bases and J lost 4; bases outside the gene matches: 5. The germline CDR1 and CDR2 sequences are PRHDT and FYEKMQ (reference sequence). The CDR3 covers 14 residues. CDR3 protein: CASALGQGADTQYF. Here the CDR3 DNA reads TGTGCCAGCGCCCTGGGACAGGGGGCAGATACGCAGTATTTT. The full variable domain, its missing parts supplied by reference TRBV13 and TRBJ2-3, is AAGVIQSPRHLIKEKRETATLKCYPIPRHDTVYWYQQGPGQDPQFLISFYEKMQSDKGSIPDRFSAQQFSDYHSELNMSSLELGDSALYFCASALGQGADTQYFGPGTRLTVL.

The CDR3: CASSEDPDTQYF. The CDR3 DNA reads as TGTGCCAGCAGCGAGGACCCGGATACGCAGTATTTT. This chain joins TRBV7-9 and TRBJ2-3, with D hard to call. Per the germline V gene, CDR1 is SEHNR and CDR2 is FQNEAQ (reference sequence). With 5 bases removed from V and 6 bases from J, the gap between germline ends came to 9 bases. This CDR3 region has 12 residues.

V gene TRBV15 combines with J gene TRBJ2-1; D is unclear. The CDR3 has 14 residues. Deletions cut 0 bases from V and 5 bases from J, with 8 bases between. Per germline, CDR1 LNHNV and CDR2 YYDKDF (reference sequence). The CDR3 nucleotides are TGTGCCACCAGCAGAGACAAGTCGAACAATGAGCAGTTCTTC. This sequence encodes CATSRDKSNNEQFF.